The source of this TCR beta chain is a study of blood T cells in healthy people across ages. Total RNA, at least 5 micrograms per sample, was extracted from PBMCs. Combining a sample-barcoded 5' primer with a J-beta primer mix, a second PCR ran for about 7 to 11 cycles. CDR3-containing paired-end reads numbering at least 2.5 million came from each sample. TCRdb redid the calling of the 5' RACE reads with MiXCR, one entry per CDR3 protein. Of fewer than 2,000,000 distinct CDR3 sequences in the sample, 30% to 40% are singletons; the top ten hold approximately 10%. Findings of the study overall: A roughly linear age-dependent decrease characterized TCR beta diversity per million T cells. A greater number of naive CD4+ cells and higher diversity distinguished long-lived donors from aged donors.

About this clonotype itself: Its antigen remains unknown.

The length of the CDR3 is 17 residues. The V end lost 3 bases, the J end lost 4 bases, and 20 bases lay between the germline ends. Germline V gives CDR1 SGHNT, CDR2 YYREEE (reference sequence). The V call is TRBV5-4, the J call TRBJ2-1; the D call may be TRBD1 or TRBD2 (5 bases each). This clonotype originated in a woman in her thirties in good health. Sequenced material: blood. This CDR3 reads CASSSDRSRDLYNEQFF. CDR3 coding DNA: TGTGCCAGCAGCTCAGATAGATCCCGGGACCTATACAATGAGCAGTTCTTC.